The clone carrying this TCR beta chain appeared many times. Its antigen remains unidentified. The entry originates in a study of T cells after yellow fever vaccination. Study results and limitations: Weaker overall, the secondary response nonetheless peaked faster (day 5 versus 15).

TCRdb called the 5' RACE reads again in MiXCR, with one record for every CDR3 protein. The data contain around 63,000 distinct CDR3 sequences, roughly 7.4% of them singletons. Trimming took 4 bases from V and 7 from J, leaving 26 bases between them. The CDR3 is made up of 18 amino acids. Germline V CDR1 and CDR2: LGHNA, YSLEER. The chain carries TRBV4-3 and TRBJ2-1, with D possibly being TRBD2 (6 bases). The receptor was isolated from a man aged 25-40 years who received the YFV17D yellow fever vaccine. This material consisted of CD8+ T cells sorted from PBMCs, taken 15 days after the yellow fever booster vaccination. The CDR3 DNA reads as TGCGCCAGCAGCCCCGCACCCTCGGGACTCTTCTCTGGGAATGAGCAGTTCTTC. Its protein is CASSPAPSGLFSGNEQFF.